Presented here are 27 T cell receptor beta chains from one specimen sequenced in a study of cytomegalovirus exposure and HLA in healthy donors. The PCR was carried out with 60 Vbeta primers and 13 Jbeta primers. The assay was immunoSEQ multiplex PCR, and TCRdb's table has in-frame clones only and misses some. Of about 98,000 clones in the sample, approximately 79% were seen once. The sample consisted of PBMCs. The receptor set was obtained from a male donor in good health and CMV-seronegative.

The J gene is TRBJ2-7, the V gene TRBV9; 12 bases fit TRBD1. CDR1 SGDLS and CDR2 YYNGEE come from the germline V gene. The CDR3 runs to 15 residues. V was clipped by 3 bases and J by 8 bases; unmatched bases: 9. The CDR3 sequence: CASSGAGTGGFQQYF. CDR3 DNA: TGTGCCAGCAGCGGAGCCGGGACAGGGGGCTTCCAGCAGTACTTC.

V gene TRBV7-6 combines with J gene TRBJ2-7, with TRBD2 matching over 11 bases. Losses at the gene ends were 5 bases for V and 0 bases for J; bases not matched to a gene: 6. CDR3 length: 16 residues. Per the germline V gene, CDR1 is SGHVS and CDR2 is FNYEAQ. The CDR3 region is CASSGTSGTSSYEQYF. DNA of the CDR3: TGTGCCAGCAGCGGGACTAGCGGCACTAGCTCCTACGAGCAGTACTTC.

The chain uses TRBV28 and TRBJ1-5, with a possible D match to TRBD1 (6 bases). The CDR3 is 14 amino acids. Germline CDR1 and CDR2: MDHEN and SYDVKM. Trimming took 6 bases from V and 0 from J, leaving 9 bases between them. The CDR3 nucleotides read TGTGCCAGCAGGCGACAGGTTAGCAATCAGCCCCAGCATTTT. Translation: CASRRQVSNQPQHF.

The chain recombines TRBV15 with TRBJ1-5; tentatively, D is TRBD1 (6 bases). The germline CDR1 and CDR2 sequences are LNHNV and YYDKDF (reference sequence). V lost 3 bases, J lost 0 bases, and 24 bases lay in between. The CDR3 has 20 amino acids. CDR3 bases: TGTGCCACCAGCAGGGATCCCCCCAGGGGCACAGCCGTTAGCAATCAGCCCCAGCATTTT. It is translated as CATSRDPPRGTAVSNQPQHF.

This clone was seen more than once but under ten times. The chain uses TRBV28 and TRBJ2-3; TRBD2 matches at 10 bases. CDR1 and CDR2 (germline): MDHEN, SYDVKM. The CDR3 covers 15 residues. V trimming: 2 bases; J trimming: 6 bases; junction bases outside the gene matches: 5. The CDR3 coding sequence is TGTGCCAGCAGTTTAGGGCTAGCGGGAGCCGATACGCAGTATTTT. Protein product: CASSLGLAGADTQYF. The full variable domain, with the rest looked up from reference TRBV28 and TRBJ2-3, is DVKVTQSSRYLVKRTGEKVFLECVQDMDHENMFWYRQDPGLGLRLIYFSYDVKMKEKGDIPEGYSVSREKKERFSLILESASTNQTSMYLCASSLGLAGADTQYFGPGTRLTVL.

V is TRBV5-6 and J is TRBJ1-2; 8 bases agree with TRBD1. Germline CDR1 SGHDT, CDR2 YYEEEE. V shed 4 bases, J shed 5 bases, and the junction held 4 bases outside the gene matches. The CDR3 runs to 13 residues. The CDR3 region has the DNA TGTGCCAGCAGCATGGGGACAGGATATGGCTACACCTTC. Its protein is CASSMGTGYGYTF.

V usage is TRBV7-6 and J usage is TRBJ2-2; perhaps TRBD1 as D (5 bases). Trimming pared 1 base from V and 1 base from J, leaving 10 bases between. The CDR3 is 16 amino acids. CDR1 is SGHVS, CDR2 FNYEAQ, per germline. As DNA, the CDR3 is TGTGCCAGCAGCTTAGTGGCAGGGAAGAACACCGGGGAGCTGTTTTTT. Translating gives CASSLVAGKNTGELFF.

The rearrangement joins TRBV5-8 to TRBJ1-2; TRBD1 matches at 10 bases. V lost 4 bases, J lost 1 base, and 4 bases stayed unmatched. This CDR3 contains 15 residues. Germline V gives CDR1 SGHTS, CDR2 YDEGEE. Written as DNA, the CDR3 is TGTGCCAGCAGCAGCCGGGACAGGGGTAACTATGGCTACACCTTC. Protein product: CASSSRDRGNYGYTF. Full variable domain (remainder filled in from reference TRBV5-8 and TRBJ1-2): EAGVTQSPTHLIKTRGQQATLRCSPISGHTSVYWYQQALGLGLQFLLWYDEGEERNRGNFPPRFSGRQFPNYSSELNVNALELEDSALYLCASSSRDRGNYGYTFGSGTRLTVV.

The sample holds a few counts of this clone. The chain links TRBV15 to TRBJ1-1; a possible D gene is TRBD1 (5 bases). CDR1 is LNHNV and CDR2 is YYDKDF in the germline V gene (reference sequence). Trimming removed 0 bases at V and 4 bases at J, with 15 bases between. This CDR3 region has 16 residues. CDR3 sequence (DNA): TGTGCCACCAGCAGAGATGGGGCCTTAGGGGTCACTGAAGCTTTCTTT. Its protein product is CATSRDGALGVTEAFF.

The chain couples TRBV5-6 to TRBJ2-7; a possible D gene is TRBD2 (5 bases). The ends were cut back, 4 bases at V and 0 bases at J, with 17 bases in the middle. The length of the CDR3 is 16 residues. Germline CDR1 reads SGHDT; CDR2 reads YYEEEE. The chain's CDR3 is CASSLWRSYSSYEQYF. DNA of the CDR3: TGTGCCAGCAGCCTATGGAGGTCTTACAGCTCCTACGAGCAGTACTTC.

This chain links TRBV5-1 with TRBJ2-1, with TRBD2 matching 11 bases. Germline V gene sequence: CDR1 SGHRS, CDR2 YFSETQ. The CDR3 loop spans 16 amino acids. V dropped 0 bases and J dropped 4; count of bases not matched to a gene: 3. The CDR3 loop reads CASSLAGTSGYNEQFF. In DNA form, the CDR3 reads TGCGCCAGCAGCTTGGCCGGGACTAGCGGATACAATGAGCAGTTCTTC.

The CDR3 sequence: CASSFQGIYEQYF. CDR3 sequence (DNA): TGTGCCAGCAGCTTCCAGGGGATCTACGAGCAGTACTTC. The V gene is TRBV7-9, the J gene TRBJ2-7, with D possibly matching TRBD1 (6 bases). Germline CDR1 reads SEHNR; CDR2 reads FQNEAQ (reference sequence). V gave up 3 bases and J gave up 3 bases, with 9 bases separating them. There are 13 residues in the CDR3. The complete variable domain, with remaining parts taken from reference TRBV7-9 and TRBJ2-7, reads DTGVSQNPRHKITKRGQNVTFRCDPISEHNRLYWYRQTLGQGPEFLTYFQNEAQLEKSRLLSDRFSAERPKGSFSTLEIQRTEQGDSAMYLCASSFQGIYEQYFGPGTRLTVT.

The chain uses TRBV5-1 and TRBJ2-7; D gene ambiguous. Trimming cost V 0 bases and J 3 bases, with 7 bases left between them. The CDR3 length is 13 residues. Germline V gives CDR1 SGHRS, CDR2 YFSETQ. The CDR3 region is CASSLVGDYEQYF. CDR3 DNA sequence: TGCGCCAGCAGCTTGGTAGGAGACTACGAGCAGTACTTC. Full variable domain (missing parts from reference TRBV5-1 and TRBJ2-7): KAGVTQTPRYLIKTRGQQVTLSCSPISGHRSVSWYQQTPGQGLQFLFEYFSETQRNKGNFPGRFSGRQFSNSRSEMNVSTLELGDSALYLCASSLVGDYEQYFGPGTRLTVT.

The chain joins TRBV15 to TRBJ1-1, with TRBD1 matching over 8 bases. V gave up 0 bases and J gave up 0 bases; unmatched junction bases: 6. The CDR3 covers 17 residues. CDR1 and CDR2 (germline): LNHNV, YYDKDF (reference sequence). CDR3 residues: CATSRDRRGRMNTEAFF. CDR3 coding DNA: TGTGCCACCAGCAGAGATCGCAGGGGGCGAATGAACACTGAAGCTTTCTTT.

This chain joins TRBV5-6 and TRBJ1-3; D is uncertain. Germline loops: CDR1 SGHDT, CDR2 YYEEEE. Trimming shortened V by 4 bases and J by 9 bases, and 14 bases separated the two germline ends. This CDR3 region has 13 residues. The CDR3 protein is CASSPSGGSTIYF. The CDR3 DNA sequence: TGTGCCAGCAGCCCGTCGGGTGGGAGCACCATATATTTT.

The chain couples TRBV4-1 to TRBJ2-7, with D maybe TRBD2 (6 bases). Germline CDR1 is MGHRA and CDR2 is YSYEKL. This CDR3 is 15 amino acids long. V lost 3 bases and J 5 bases, leaving 17 bases between the germline ends. In nucleotides, the CDR3 is TGCGCCAGCAGCCAGGGGCCGGAGGGCCCCGACGAGCAGTACTTC. Residues: CASSQGPEGPDEQYF.

This clone has a handful of counts. The chain is built from TRBV30 and TRBJ2-7; TRBD2 matches at 10 bases. The CDR3 is 16 residues long. Germline lookup yields CDR1 GTSNPN and CDR2 SVGIG (reference sequence). The V segment lost 4 bases and the J segment 1 base; nucleotides outside the gene matches: 10. CDR3 nucleotide sequence: TGTGCCTGGAATCCAATGACTAGCGGGTATTCCTACGAGCAGTACTTC. Translated: CAWNPMTSGYSYEQYF.

The J gene is TRBJ2-7, the V gene TRBV2, with unresolved D. The CDR3 covers 14 residues. Trimming removed 0 bases at V and 2 bases at J, with 8 bases between. Germline CDR1 and CDR2: SNHLY and FYNNEI. CDR3 loop: CASSEAVHPYEQYF. CDR3 nucleotide sequence: TGTGCCAGCAGTGAAGCGGTACACCCCTACGAGCAGTACTTC.

V gene TRBV7-8 combines with J gene TRBJ1-5, with D unresolved. There are 14 residues in the CDR3. Trimming left V 6 bases short and J 4 bases short, with 13 bases between. CDR1 and CDR2 from the germline V gene are SGHVS and FQNEAQ. CDR3 residues: CASREGVGNQPQHF. The CDR3 DNA reads TGTGCCAGCAGAGAGGGAGTAGGGAATCAGCCCCAGCATTTT.

The chain combines TRBV6-1 with TRBJ2-7, with TRBD2 identical over 8 bases. This CDR3 spans 17 amino acids. CDR1 and CDR2 (germline): MNHNS, SASEGT. Trimming took 4 bases from V and 3 from J; bases not matched to a gene: 14. The CDR3 bases are TGTGCCAGCAGTGTTCAGTACTCTACTAGCGGACGCTACGAGCAGTACTTC. Protein product: CASSVQYSTSGRYEQYF.

The V call is TRBV30, the J call TRBJ2-7; no reliable D call. V was pared by 0 bases and J by 3 bases, with 12 bases between. CDR1 is GTSNPN, CDR2 SVGIG, per germline (reference sequence). The CDR3 is made up of 14 amino acids. CDR3 nucleotide sequence: TGTGCCTGGAGTGTCTGGTCAGGCATCTACGAGCAGTACTTC. It translates to CAWSVWSGIYEQYF.

This clone was seen once. This chain links TRBV7-2 with TRBJ2-6; no reliable D call. Per the germline V gene, CDR1 is SGHTA and CDR2 is FQGNSA. CDR3 size: 14 residues. Trimming left V 5 bases short and J 0 bases short, with 5 bases between. DNA of the CDR3: TGTGCCAGCAGCCCCCGCTCTGGGGCCAACGTCCTGACTTTC. Its protein product is CASSPRSGANVLTF.

V is TRBV21-1 and J is TRBJ2-1; TRBD2 is the table's D call, not checked against the DNA. TRBV21-1 is termed a pseudogene. The CDR3 is made up of 16 amino acids. CDR3 protein: CASSRGGLAGNNEQFF. CDR3 in DNA: TGTGCCAGCAGCCGGGGGGGACTAGCGGGTAACAATGAGCAGTTCTTC.

This chain uses TRBV10-2 with TRBJ2-5; unclear D gene. The tail of the sequence fits TRBJ2-7 better, so the J call may be wrong. The CDR3 covers 12 residues. Germline loops: CDR1 WSHSY, CDR2 SAAADI. CDR3 sequence (DNA): TGCGCCAGCAGTGAGTTCTCCTACGAGCAGTACTTC. This codes for CASSEFSYEQYF.

CDR3 in amino acids: CASSLLEALGNEQFF. CDR3 coding DNA: TGCGCCAGCAGCTTGCTTGAGGCGCTGGGCAATGAGCAGTTCTTC. The V call is TRBV5-1, the J call TRBJ2-1; no clear D gene. Looked up from germline, CDR1 is SGHRS and CDR2 is YFSETQ. V shed 1 base and J shed 6 bases, with 14 bases lying between them. This CDR3 spans 15 amino acids.

The chain links TRBV7-6 to TRBJ1-2, with 9 bases lining up with TRBD1. Germline V CDR1 and CDR2: SGHVS, FNYEAQ. This CDR3 spans 14 amino acids. J was trimmed by 4 bases and V by 1 base; bases with no gene match: 1. CDR3 loop: CASSLGQGGYGYTF. DNA of the CDR3: TGTGCCAGCAGCTTAGGACAGGGGGGCTATGGCTACACCTTC.

The chain carries TRBV29-1 and TRBJ2-5; 14 bases are a match to TRBD2. The J call may be faulty, since TRBJ2-7 better matches the DNA end. CDR3 length: 13 residues. Germline CDR1 SQVTM, CDR2 ANQGSEA. CDR3 residues: CSVRTSGRNEQYF. CDR3 bases: TGCAGCGTTAGGACTAGCGGGAGGAACGAGCAGTACTTC.